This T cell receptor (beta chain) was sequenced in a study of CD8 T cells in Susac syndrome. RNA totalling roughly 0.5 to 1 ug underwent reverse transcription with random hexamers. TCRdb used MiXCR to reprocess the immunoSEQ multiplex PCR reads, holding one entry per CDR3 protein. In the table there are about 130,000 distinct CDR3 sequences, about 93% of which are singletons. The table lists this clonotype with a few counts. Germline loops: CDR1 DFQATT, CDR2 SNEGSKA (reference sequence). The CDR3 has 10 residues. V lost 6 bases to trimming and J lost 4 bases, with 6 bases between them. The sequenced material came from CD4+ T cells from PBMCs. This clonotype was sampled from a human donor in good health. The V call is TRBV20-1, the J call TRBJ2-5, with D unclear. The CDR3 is CSAFLETQYF. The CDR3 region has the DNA TGCAGTGCCTTTTTAGAGACCCAGTACTTC.